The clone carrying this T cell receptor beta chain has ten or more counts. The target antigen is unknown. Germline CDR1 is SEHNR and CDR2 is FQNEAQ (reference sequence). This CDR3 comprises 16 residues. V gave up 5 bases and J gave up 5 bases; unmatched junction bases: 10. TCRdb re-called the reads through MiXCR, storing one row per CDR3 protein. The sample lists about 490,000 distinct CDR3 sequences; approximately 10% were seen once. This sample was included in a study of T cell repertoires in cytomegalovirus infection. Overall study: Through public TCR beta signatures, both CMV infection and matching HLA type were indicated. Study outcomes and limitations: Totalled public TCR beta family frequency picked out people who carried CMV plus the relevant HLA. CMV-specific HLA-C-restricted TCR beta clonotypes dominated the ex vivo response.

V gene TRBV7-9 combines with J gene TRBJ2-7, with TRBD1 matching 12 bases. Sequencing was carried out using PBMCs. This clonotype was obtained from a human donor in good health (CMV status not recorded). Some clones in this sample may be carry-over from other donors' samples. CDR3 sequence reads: CASSPPEGTGGHEQYF. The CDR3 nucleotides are TGTGCCAGCAGCCCCCCCGAGGGGACAGGGGGCCACGAGCAGTACTTC.